Listed here are 11 T cell receptor beta chains from one sample, sequenced in a study of Graves' ophthalmopathy and Graves' hyperthyroidism. TCR beta CDR3 regions were amplified from RNA transcripts. The first-round RT-PCR employed HTBI primers together with the Qiagen OneStep RT-PCR kit. A multiplex PCR was then performed as the second round. MiXCR, run by TCRdb on the multiplex PCR reads, gives a single entry per CDR3 protein. The sample consists of 900,000 to 1,200,000 distinct CDR3 sequences, 35% to 45% of them appearing once. Sequences were obtained from peripheral blood or thyroid tissue (not recorded which). The receptors shown here come from an adult man with Graves' hyperthyroidism.

With respect to this clonotype: With a much larger clone just one base away, this may be a read error. The rearrangement uses TRBV19 and TRBJ1-5; D is possibly TRBD1 (6 bases). CDR1 and CDR2 (germline): LNHDA, SQIVND (reference sequence). The CDR3 sequence is 13 residues long. V shed 5 bases and J shed 3 bases, with 8 bases lying between them. The CDR3 loop is CASSAGVNQPQHF. CDR3 sequence (DNA): TGTGCCAGTAGTGCAGGGGTCAATCAGCCCCAGCATTTT.

This chain uses TRBV28 with TRBJ2-5; tentatively, D is TRBD2 (7 bases). This CDR3 is 16 amino acids long. The V gene's germline CDR1 is MDHEN and CDR2 SYDVKM. Trimming took 5 bases from V and 1 from J, leaving 17 bases between them. The CDR3 is CASSRYGRGGQETQYF. The CDR3 DNA follows: TGTGCCAGCAGTCGATATGGGAGGGGGGGCCAAGAGACCCAGTACTTC.

As concerns this clonotype: A junction boundary mismatches the germline segment, possibly from a read error. The genes are TRBV25-1 and TRBJ1-6; tentative D call: TRBD1 (6 bases). There are 18 residues in the CDR3. The germline V gene encodes CDR1 MGHDK and CDR2 SYGVNS. This CDR3 is CASSLVWGTGLVNPPLHF. The DNA of the CDR3 is TGTGCCAGCAGCCTCGTTTGGGGAACAGGGCTGGTTAATCCACCCCTCCACTTT.

This clonotype came up many times. This chain connects TRBV14 to TRBJ2-2; D not certain. Trimming removed 4 bases from V and 1 base from J, with 10 bases in between. The germline CDR1 and CDR2 sequences are SGHDN and FVKESK. CDR3 length: 15 residues. The CDR3 coding sequence is TGTGCCAGCAGCCGCCGCTCAGGGAACACCGGGGAGCTGTTTTTT. Its translation is CASSRRSGNTGELFF.

The chain combines TRBV19 with TRBJ2-2; perhaps D is TRBD1 or TRBD2 (5 bases each). V lost 6 bases, J lost 5 bases, and 13 bases lay in between. This CDR3 comprises 14 residues. CDR1 LNHDA and CDR2 SQIVND come from the germline V gene (reference sequence). The CDR3 DNA reads TGTGCCAGTAGAGAAGACAGAGGGACCGGGGAGCTGTTTTTT. Its protein is CASREDRGTGELFF.

This clonotype was detected a few times. The DNA for the CDR3 is TGTGCCAGCAGCTCAGGACGGAGATCCTACGAGCAGTACTTC. It is translated as CASSSGRRSYEQYF. This chain uses TRBV11-2 with TRBJ2-7; D gene unclear. CDR3 size: 14 residues. CDR1 and CDR2 from the germline V gene are SGHAT and FQNNGV. V lost 4 bases, J lost 1 base, and 11 bases lay in between.

As to this clonotype: This CDR3 is missing its conserved last phenylalanine or tryptophan, likely due to a read error. The DNA is left out, because the CDR3 cannot be placed on it with certainty; the CDR3 is given as TCRdb lists it. The rearrangement joins TRBV7-3 to TRBJ2-7. Germline CDR1 and CDR2: SGHTA and FQGTGA. The CDR3 sequence runs 8 residues, both termini included. The CDR3 spells CASSRQSS.

The gene calls are TRBV11-3 and TRBJ2-5; D gene ambiguous. V was clipped by 5 bases and J by 5 bases, with 12 bases between them. Germline V gives CDR1 SGHNT, CDR2 YENEEA. The CDR3 runs to 13 residues. The CDR3 DNA reads TGTGCCAGCAGCGTAAGCTCCTTGGAGACCCAGTACTTC. Translating gives CASSVSSLETQYF.

This clonotype was counted at least ten times. The J gene is TRBJ1-4, the V gene TRBV7-2; D is possibly TRBD1 (5 bases). Germline-derived CDR1 and CDR2 are SGHTA and FQGNSA. This CDR3 is built from 15 residues. V was clipped by 2 bases and J by 7 bases, with 14 bases between them. Here the CDR3 reads CASSLFGQSSEKLFF. CDR3 nucleotides: TGTGCCAGCAGCTTATTCGGACAATCAAGTGAAAAACTGTTTTTT. Drawing the rest from reference TRBV7-2 and TRBJ1-4, the complete variable domain is GAGVSQSPSNKVTEKGKDVELRCDPISGHTALYWYRQSLGQGLEFLIYFQGNSAPDKSGLPSDRFSAERTGGSVSTLTIQRTQQEDSAVYLCASSLFGQSSEKLFFGSGTQLSVL.

There are a few counts of this clonotype. The chain joins TRBV4-1 to TRBJ1-1, with 7 bases fitting TRBD1. With 7 bases clipped from V and 7 bases from J, the junction kept 9 bases outside the gene matches. CDR1 is MGHRA, CDR2 YSYEKL, per germline. The length of the CDR3 is 13 residues. CDR3 DNA: TGCGCCAGCAAGGAGACAGGGTTCGATGAAGCTTTCTTT. As protein: CASKETGFDEAFF.

In regard to this clonotype: Since the CDR3 does not end with the conserved phenylalanine or tryptophan, this likely comes from a read error. Because the CDR3's place on the DNA is in doubt, the DNA is left out and the CDR3 is given as listed by TCRdb. This sequence joins TRBV6-1 and TRBJ2-2; the table assigns TRBD1, which was not confirmed against the DNA. The CDR3 is 15 residues long, counting both termini. Germline CDR1 and CDR2: MNHNS and SASEGT. CDR3 region: CASVAPGTKHRGAVV.